The 9 T cell receptor beta chains given below trace back to one sample, sequenced in a study of T cell responses to AZD1222 COVID-19 vaccine. Clones were read by immunoSEQ multiplex PCR, and TCRdb kept only the in-frame ones, dropping some. Seen here are fewer than 150,000 clones, 85% to 90% observed once, and the top ten hold 1.5% to 2%. Here the sequenced sample was peripheral blood, taken 28 days after the second AZD1222 dose. These TCRs come from an adult who received the AZD1222 COVID-19 vaccine.

V gene TRBV19 combines with J gene TRBJ2-1; TRBD2 matches 9 bases. Looked up from germline, CDR1 is LNHDA and CDR2 is SQIVND (reference sequence). This CDR3 comprises 16 residues. After removal of 6 bases from V and 5 bases from J, the junction contained 11 bases not matched to a gene. The CDR3 protein is CASRTPTSGSDNEQFF. CDR3 DNA sequence: TGTGCCAGTAGGACACCGACTAGCGGAAGCGACAATGAGCAGTTCTTC. The full variable domain, completed using reference TRBV19 and TRBJ2-1, is DGGITQSPKYLFRKEGQNVTLSCEQNLNHDAMYWYRQDPGQGLRLIYYSQIVNDFQKGDIAEGYSVSREKKESFPLTVTSAQKNPTAFYLCASRTPTSGSDNEQFFGPGTRLTVL.

The CDR3 region has the DNA TGTGCCAGCAGCACATTACAGGGTAAAGAGACCCAGTACTTC. Protein product: CASSTLQGKETQYF. The chain carries TRBV7-9 and TRBJ2-5; weak D call: TRBD1 (6 bases). The CDR3 covers 14 residues. V gave up 5 bases and J gave up 3 bases, with 13 bases separating them. Germline V lookup: CDR1 SEHNR, CDR2 FQNEAQ (reference sequence). The variable domain in full, with the rest retrieved from reference TRBV7-9 and TRBJ2-5, is DTGVSQNPRHKITKRGQNVTFRCDPISEHNRLYWYRQTLGQGPEFLTYFQNEAQLEKSRLLSDRFSAERPKGSFSTLEIQRTEQGDSAMYLCASSTLQGKETQYFGPGTRLLVL.

The V gene is TRBV6-5, the J gene TRBJ2-1, with 11 nucleotides matching TRBD2. From germline, CDR1 is MNHEY and CDR2 SVGAGI. The junction had 8 bases not matched to a gene; V was cut back by 6 bases and J by 7 bases. This CDR3 is built from 15 residues. DNA of the CDR3: TGTGCCAGCAGAAGCGAGACTAGCGGGGAAAATGAGCAGTTCTTC. Protein sequence: CASRSETSGENEQFF.

This chain connects TRBV5-4 to TRBJ2-2, with TRBD1 matching 8 bases. Trimming removed 2 bases from V and 3 bases from J; junction bases left unmatched: 9. CDR1 and CDR2 (germline): SGHNT, YYREEE (reference sequence). CDR3 length: 17 amino acids. Here the CDR3 reads CASSFGRGLADTGELFF. CDR3 DNA: TGTGCCAGCAGCTTCGGCAGGGGGCTCGCGGACACCGGGGAGCTGTTTTTT.

The rearrangement joins TRBV5-6 to TRBJ2-7, with D perhaps assigned TRBD1 or TRBD2 (5 bases each). CDR3 length: 16 amino acids. CDR1 and CDR2 (germline): SGHDT, YYEEEE. Trimming took off 2 bases at V and 2 bases at J, with 17 bases between the two ends. CDR3 coding DNA: TGTGCCAGCAGCTTCTTTGGAGGCAGGGTCCCCTACGAGCAGTACTTC. It specifies CASSFFGGRVPYEQYF.

The gene calls are TRBV27 and TRBJ1-4, with 8 nucleotides matching TRBD1. The V and J ends lost 6 bases and 7 bases, in that order; junction bases with no gene match: 7. The V gene's germline CDR1 is MNHEY and CDR2 SMNVEV (reference sequence). CDR3 length: 14 amino acids. This CDR3 reads CASSLQGAAEKLFF. The CDR3 DNA follows: TGTGCCAGCAGCCTCCAGGGGGCGGCTGAAAAACTGTTTTTT.

This sequence joins TRBV14 and TRBJ1-1; TRBD1 agrees at 8 bases. CDR1 and CDR2 (germline): SGHDN, FVKESK. Unmatched junction bases numbered 5, after V lost 5 bases and J lost 0 bases. CDR3 size: 15 residues. CDR3 nucleotide sequence: TGTGCCAGCAGCACCCGGACAGGGATGAACACTGAAGCTTTCTTT. Protein sequence: CASSTRTGMNTEAFF.

Here the CDR3 DNA reads TGTGCCAGCAGCACCCCACCCGGGACTAGGAATACCGGGGAGCTGTTTTTT. Its protein product is CASSTPPGTRNTGELFF. The chain couples TRBV9 to TRBJ2-2; 8 bases are shared with TRBD2. This CDR3 contains 17 residues. Per germline, CDR1 SGDLS and CDR2 YYNGEE. After removal of 4 bases from V and 5 bases from J, the junction contained 13 bases not matched to a gene. The full variable domain, its missing parts supplied by reference TRBV9 and TRBJ2-2, is DSGVTQTPKHLITATGQRVTLRCSPRSGDLSVYWYQQSLDQGLQFLIQYYNGEERAKGNILERFSAQQFPDLHSELNLSSLELGDSALYFCASSTPPGTRNTGELFFGEGSRLTVL.

The chain combines TRBV19 with TRBJ2-2; 8 bases are shared with TRBD1. Trimming cost V 6 bases and J 7 bases; bases outside gene matches: 10. The CDR3 totals 15 residues. Looked up from germline, CDR1 is LNHDA and CDR2 is SQIVND (reference sequence). The CDR3 DNA follows: TGTGCCAGTAGGAGCCGGGACAGGTTCCTCGGGGAGCTGTTTTTT. Translated, it gives CASRSRDRFLGELFF.